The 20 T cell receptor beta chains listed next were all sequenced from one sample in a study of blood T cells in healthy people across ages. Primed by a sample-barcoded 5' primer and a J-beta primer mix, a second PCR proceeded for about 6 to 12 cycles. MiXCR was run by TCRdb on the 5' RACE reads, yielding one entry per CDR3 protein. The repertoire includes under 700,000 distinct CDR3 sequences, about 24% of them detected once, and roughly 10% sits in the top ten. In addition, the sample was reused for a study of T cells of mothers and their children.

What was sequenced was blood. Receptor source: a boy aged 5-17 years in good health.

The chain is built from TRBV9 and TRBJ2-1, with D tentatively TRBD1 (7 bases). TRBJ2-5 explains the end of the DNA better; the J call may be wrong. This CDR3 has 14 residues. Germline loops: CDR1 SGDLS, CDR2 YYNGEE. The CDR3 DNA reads TGTGCCAGCAGCGTTTCAGGGGGGAGGGAGACCCAGTACTTC. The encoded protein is CASSVSGGRETQYF.

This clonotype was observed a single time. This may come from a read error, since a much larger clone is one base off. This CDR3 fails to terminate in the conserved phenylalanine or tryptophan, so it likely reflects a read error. The CDR3 DNA reads TGCAGCGTTGAAGATCTTGGGACCCCCGGGAACGAGCAGTACCTC. Translated: CSVEDLGTPGNEQYL. The gene calls are TRBV29-1 and TRBJ2-7; possibly TRBD1 or TRBD2 for D (5 bases each). CDR1 is SQVTM, CDR2 ANQGSEA, per germline. The length of the CDR3 is 15 residues. The V end lost 0 bases, the J end lost 5 bases, and 17 bases lay between the germline ends.

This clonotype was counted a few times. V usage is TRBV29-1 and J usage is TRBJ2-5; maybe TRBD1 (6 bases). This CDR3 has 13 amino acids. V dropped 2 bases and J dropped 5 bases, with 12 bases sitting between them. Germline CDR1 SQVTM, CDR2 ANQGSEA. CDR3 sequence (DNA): TGCAGCGTTGAACCAAGGGGGTTGGAGACCCAGTACTTC. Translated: CSVEPRGLETQYF. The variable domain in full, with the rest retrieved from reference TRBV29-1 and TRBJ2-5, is SAVISQKPSRDICQRGTSLTIQCQVDSQVTMMFWYRQQPGQSLTLIATANQGSEATYESGFVIDKFPISRPNLTFSTLTVSNMSPEDSSIYLCSVEPRGLETQYFGPGTRLLVL.

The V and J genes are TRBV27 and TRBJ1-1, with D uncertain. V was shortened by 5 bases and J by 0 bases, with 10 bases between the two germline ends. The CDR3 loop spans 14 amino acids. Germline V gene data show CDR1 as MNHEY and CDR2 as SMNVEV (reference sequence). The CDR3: CASSDTLMNTEAFF. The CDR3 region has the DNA TGTGCCAGCAGTGACACACTCATGAACACTGAAGCTTTCTTT.

The CDR3 spells CATRRRGNQETQYF. CDR3 nucleotides: TGTGCCACCCGGAGGCGGGGGAACCAAGAGACCCAGTACTTC. V is TRBV7-8 and J is TRBJ2-5; TRBD2 matches at 7 bases. J lost 0 bases, V lost 10 bases, and 8 bases had no gene match. This CDR3 is built from 14 residues. In germline, CDR1 is SGHVS, CDR2 FQNEAQ.

CDR3 sequence (DNA): TGTGCCAGCAGCTCCCCGAGGGGGCTAGCGGGGGGATACGATGAGCAGTTCTTC. It yields the protein CASSSPRGLAGGYDEQFF. This rearrangement joins TRBV11-2 to TRBJ2-5, with 11 bases identical to TRBD2. Gene TRBJ2-1 matches the end of the DNA better, so the J call may be wrong. The CDR3 contains 18 residues. CDR1 and CDR2 from the germline V gene are SGHAT and FQNNGV.

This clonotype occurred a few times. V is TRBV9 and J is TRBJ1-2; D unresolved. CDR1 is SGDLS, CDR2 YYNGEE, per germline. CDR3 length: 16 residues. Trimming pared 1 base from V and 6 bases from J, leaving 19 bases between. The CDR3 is CASSVSPGGSNNGYTF. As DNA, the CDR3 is TGTGCCAGCAGCGTATCCCCTGGAGGATCGAATAATGGCTACACCTTC.

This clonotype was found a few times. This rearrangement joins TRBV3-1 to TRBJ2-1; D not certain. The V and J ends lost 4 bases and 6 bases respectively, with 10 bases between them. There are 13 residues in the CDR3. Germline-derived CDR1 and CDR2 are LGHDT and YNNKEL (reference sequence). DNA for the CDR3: TGTGCCAGCAGCCCTCAACTGCTCAATGAGCAGTTCTTC. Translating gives CASSPQLLNEQFF.

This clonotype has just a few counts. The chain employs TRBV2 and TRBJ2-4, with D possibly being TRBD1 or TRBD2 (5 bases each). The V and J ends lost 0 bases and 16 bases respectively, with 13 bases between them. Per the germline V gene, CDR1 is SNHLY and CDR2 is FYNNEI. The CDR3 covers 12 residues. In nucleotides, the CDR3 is TGTGCCAGCAGTGAAGCGGGACCAATCCAATACTTC. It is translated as CASSEAGPIQYF.

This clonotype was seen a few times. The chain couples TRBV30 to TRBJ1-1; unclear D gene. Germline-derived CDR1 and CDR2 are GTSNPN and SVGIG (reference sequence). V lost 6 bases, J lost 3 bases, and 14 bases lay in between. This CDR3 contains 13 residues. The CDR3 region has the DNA TGTGCCTGTGTTAAGGGCGGGGACACTGAAGCTTTCTTT. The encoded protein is CACVKGGDTEAFF. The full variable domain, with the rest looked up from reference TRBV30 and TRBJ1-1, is SQTIHQWPATLVQPVGSPLSLECTVEGTSNPNLYWYRQAAGRGLQLLFYSVGIGQISSEVPQNLSASRPQDRQFILSSKKLLLSDSGFYLCACVKGGDTEAFFGQGTRLTVV.

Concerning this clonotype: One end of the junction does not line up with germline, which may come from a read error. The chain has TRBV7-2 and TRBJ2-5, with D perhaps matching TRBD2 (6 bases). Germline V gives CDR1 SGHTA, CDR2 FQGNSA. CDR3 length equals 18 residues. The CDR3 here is CASSSKSISGGNYNEQLF. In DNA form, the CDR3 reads TGTGCCAGCAGCTCAAAATCGATTAGCGGAGGCAATTACAATGAGCAGCTCTTC. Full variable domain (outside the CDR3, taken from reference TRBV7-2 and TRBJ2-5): GAGVSQSPSNKVTEKGKDVELRCDPISGHTALYWYRQSLGQGLEFLIYFQGNSAPDKSGLPSDRFSAERTGGSVSTLTIQRTQQEDSAVYLCASSSKSISGGNYNEQLFGPGTRLLVL.

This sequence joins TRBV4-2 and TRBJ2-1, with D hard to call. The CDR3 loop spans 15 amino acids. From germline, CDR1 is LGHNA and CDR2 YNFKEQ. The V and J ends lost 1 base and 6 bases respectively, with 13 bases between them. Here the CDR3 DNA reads TGTGCCAGCAGCCAAGGTAGTGGGTTTTTCAATGAGCAGTTCTTC. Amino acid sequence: CASSQGSGFFNEQFF.

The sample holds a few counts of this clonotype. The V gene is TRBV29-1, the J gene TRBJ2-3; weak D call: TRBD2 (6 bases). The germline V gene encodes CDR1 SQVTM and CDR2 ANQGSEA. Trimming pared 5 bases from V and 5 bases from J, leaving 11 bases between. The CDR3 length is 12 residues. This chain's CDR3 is CSVRDWKDTQYF. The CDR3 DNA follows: TGCAGCGTTCGGGACTGGAAAGATACGCAGTATTTT.

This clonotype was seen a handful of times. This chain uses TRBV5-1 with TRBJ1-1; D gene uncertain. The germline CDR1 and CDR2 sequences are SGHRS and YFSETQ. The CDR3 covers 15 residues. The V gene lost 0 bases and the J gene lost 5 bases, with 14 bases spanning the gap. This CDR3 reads CASSLEPEIRTEAFF. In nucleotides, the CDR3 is TGCGCCAGCAGCTTGGAACCCGAGATAAGGACTGAAGCTTTCTTT.

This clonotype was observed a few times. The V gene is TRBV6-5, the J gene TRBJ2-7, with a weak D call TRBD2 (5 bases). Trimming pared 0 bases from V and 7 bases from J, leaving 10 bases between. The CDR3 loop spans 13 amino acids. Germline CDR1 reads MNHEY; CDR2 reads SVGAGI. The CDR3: CASSYSARREQYF. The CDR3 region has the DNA TGTGCCAGCAGTTACTCGGCGCGGAGGGAGCAGTACTTC.

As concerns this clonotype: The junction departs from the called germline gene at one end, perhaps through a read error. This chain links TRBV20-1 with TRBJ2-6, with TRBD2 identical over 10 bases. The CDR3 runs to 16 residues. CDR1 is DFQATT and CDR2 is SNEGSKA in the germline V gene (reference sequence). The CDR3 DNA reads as TGCAGTGCCAGAGCGGGGGGGCCATATGGGGCCAACGTCCTGACTTTC. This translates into CSARAGGPYGANVLTF.

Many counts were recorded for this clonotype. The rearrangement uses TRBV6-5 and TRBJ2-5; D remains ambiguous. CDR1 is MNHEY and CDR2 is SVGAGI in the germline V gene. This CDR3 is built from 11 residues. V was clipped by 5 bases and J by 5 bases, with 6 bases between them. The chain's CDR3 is CASSKGETQYF. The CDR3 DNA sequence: TGTGCCAGCAGTAAAGGGGAGACCCAGTACTTC.

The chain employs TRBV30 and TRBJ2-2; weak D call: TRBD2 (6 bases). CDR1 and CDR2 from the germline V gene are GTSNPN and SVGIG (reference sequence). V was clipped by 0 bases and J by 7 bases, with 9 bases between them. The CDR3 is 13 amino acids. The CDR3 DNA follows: TGTGCCTGGAGTGTGCGCGGGGTCGGGGAGCTGTTTTTT. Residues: CAWSVRGVGELFF.

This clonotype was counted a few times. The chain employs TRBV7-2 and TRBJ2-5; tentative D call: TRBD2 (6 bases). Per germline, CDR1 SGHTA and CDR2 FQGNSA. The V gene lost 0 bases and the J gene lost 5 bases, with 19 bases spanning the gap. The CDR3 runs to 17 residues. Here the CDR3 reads CASSLAILAGSLETQYF. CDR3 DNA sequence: TGTGCCAGCAGCTTAGCTATACTAGCCGGGAGCCTTGAGACCCAGTACTTC.

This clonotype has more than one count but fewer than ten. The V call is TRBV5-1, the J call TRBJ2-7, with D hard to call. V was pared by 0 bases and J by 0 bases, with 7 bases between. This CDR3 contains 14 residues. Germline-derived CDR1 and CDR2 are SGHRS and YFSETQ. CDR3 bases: TGCGCCAGCAGCTTGGCACCGGTCTCCTACGAGCAGTACTTC. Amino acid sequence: CASSLAPVSYEQYF. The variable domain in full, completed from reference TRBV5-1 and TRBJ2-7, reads KAGVTQTPRYLIKTRGQQVTLSCSPISGHRSVSWYQQTPGQGLQFLFEYFSETQRNKGNFPGRFSGRQFSNSRSEMNVSTLELGDSALYLCASSLAPVSYEQYFGPGTRLTVT.